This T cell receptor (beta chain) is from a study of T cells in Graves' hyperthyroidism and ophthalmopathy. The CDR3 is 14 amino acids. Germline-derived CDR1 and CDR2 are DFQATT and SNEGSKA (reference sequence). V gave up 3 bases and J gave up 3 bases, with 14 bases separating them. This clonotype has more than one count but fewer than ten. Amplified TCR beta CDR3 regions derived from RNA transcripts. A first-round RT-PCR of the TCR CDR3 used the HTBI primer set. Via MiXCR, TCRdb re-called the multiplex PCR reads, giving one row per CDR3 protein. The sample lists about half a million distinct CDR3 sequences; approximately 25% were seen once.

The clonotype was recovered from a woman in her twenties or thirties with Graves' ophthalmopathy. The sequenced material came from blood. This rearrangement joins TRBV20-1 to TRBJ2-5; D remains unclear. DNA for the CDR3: TGCAGTGCTAGGCGCTTCTCTACAGAAGAGACCCAGTACTTC. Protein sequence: CSARRFSTEETQYF.